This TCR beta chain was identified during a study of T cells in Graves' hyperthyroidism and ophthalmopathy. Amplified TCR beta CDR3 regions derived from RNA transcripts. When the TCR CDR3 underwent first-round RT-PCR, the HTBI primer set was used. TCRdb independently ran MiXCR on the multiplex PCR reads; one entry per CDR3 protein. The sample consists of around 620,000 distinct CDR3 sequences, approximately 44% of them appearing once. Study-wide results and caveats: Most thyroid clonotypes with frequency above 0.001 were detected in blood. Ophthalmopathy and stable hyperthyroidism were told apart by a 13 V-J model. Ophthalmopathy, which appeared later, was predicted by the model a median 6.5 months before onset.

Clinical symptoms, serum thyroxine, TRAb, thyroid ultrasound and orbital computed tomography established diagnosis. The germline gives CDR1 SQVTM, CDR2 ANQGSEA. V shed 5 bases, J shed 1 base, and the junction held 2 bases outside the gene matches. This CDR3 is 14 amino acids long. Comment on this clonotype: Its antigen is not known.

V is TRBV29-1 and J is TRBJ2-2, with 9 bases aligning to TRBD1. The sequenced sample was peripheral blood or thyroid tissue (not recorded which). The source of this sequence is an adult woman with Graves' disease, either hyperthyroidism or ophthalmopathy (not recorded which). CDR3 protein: CSVRQGGNTGELFF. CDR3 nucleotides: TGCAGCGTTAGACAGGGGGGGAACACCGGGGAGCTGTTTTTT.